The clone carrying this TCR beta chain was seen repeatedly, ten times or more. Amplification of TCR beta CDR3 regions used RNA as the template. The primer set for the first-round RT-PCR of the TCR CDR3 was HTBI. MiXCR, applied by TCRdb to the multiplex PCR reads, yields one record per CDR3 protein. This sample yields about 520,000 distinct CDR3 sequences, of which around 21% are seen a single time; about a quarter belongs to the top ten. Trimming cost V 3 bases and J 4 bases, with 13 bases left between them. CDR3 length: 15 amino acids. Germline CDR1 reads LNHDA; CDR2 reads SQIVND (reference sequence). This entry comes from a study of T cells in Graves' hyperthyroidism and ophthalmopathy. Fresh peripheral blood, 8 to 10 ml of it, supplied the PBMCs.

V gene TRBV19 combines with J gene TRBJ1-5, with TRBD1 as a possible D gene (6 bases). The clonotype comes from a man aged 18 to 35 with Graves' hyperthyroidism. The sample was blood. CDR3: CASSISTGWNQPQHF. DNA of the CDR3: TGTGCCAGTAGTATTTCGACAGGTTGGAATCAGCCCCAGCATTTT.